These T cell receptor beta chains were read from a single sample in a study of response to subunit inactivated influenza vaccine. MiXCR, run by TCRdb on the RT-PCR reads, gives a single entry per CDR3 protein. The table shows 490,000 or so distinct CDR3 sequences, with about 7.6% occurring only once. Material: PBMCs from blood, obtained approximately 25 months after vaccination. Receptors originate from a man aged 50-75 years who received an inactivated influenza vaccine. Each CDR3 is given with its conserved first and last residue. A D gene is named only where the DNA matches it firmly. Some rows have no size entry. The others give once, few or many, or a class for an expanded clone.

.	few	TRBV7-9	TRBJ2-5	TGTGCCAGCAGCCCAGCGCTTAGGTCCGCAGAGACCCAGTACTTC	CASSPALRSAETQYF
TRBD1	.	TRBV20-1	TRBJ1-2	TGCAGTGCTAGACGGGACAGTATAAACTATGGCTACACCTTC	CSARRDSINYGYTF
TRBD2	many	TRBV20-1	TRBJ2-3	TGCAGTGCTAGACCTCGGACTAGCGGGAGACCAGATACGCAGTATTTT	CSARPRTSGRPDTQYF
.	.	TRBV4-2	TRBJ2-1	TGTGCCAGCAGCCAAGGCCTGACAGGACTCCTCTACAATGAGCAGTTCTTC	CASSQGLTGLLYNEQFF
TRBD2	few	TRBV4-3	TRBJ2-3	TGCGCCAGCAGCCAAACTAGCGGGGATCTCACAGATACGCAGTATTTT	CASSQTSGDLTDTQYF
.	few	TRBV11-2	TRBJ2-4	TGTGCCAGCAGTATCGCAGGGGGAGGCATTCAGTACTTC	CASSIAGGGIQYF
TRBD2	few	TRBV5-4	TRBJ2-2	TGTGCCAGCAGCTTACGGAGACTAGCGGGACTCGCGAACACCGGGGAGCTGTTTTTT	CASSLRRLAGLANTGELFF
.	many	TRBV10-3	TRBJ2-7	TGTGCCATCAGTCCAGGGACCTACGAGCAGTACTTC	CAISPGTYEQYF
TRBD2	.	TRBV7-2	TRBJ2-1	TGTGCCAGCGGCGGGAGGGCCTATAACGAGCAGTTCTTC	CASGGRAYNEQFF
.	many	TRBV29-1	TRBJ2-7	TGCAGCGTTGAAAGAGCGGGCACCTACGAGCAGTACTTC	CSVERAGTYEQYF
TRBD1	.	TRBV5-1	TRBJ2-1	TGCGCCAGCAGCTACGACAGGGATGAGCAGTTCTTC	CASSYDRDEQFF
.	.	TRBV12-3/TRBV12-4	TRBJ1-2	TGTGCCAGCCGTGGGGGGGCGCCTGGCTACACCTTC	CASRGGAPGYTF
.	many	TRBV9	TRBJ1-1	TGTGCCAGCAGCCCGAGGGGGGGCGGGAACACTGAAGCTTTCTTT	CASSPRGGGNTEAFF
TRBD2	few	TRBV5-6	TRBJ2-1	TGTGCCAGCAGCTGGGGACTAGCGGGAGATAATGAGCAGTTCTTC	CASSWGLAGDNEQFF
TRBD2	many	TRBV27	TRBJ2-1	TGTGCCAGCAGATCAGCGGGAGTATATCATGAGCAGTTCTTC	CASRSAGVYHEQFF
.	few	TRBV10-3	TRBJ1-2	TGTGCCATCAATAAACACGGGGACTATGGCTACACCTTC	CAINKHGDYGYTF
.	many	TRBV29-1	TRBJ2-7	TGCAGCGCCCGGGGCAACTCCTACGAGCAGTACTTC	CSARGNSYEQYF
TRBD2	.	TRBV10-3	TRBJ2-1	TGTGCCATTGGGACTAGCGGGTTCAATGAGCAGTTCTTC	CAIGTSGFNEQFF
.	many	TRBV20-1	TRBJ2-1	TGCAGTGCTAGGGGATCCGGGACAACCCTATTTTCGCAGTTCTTC	CSARGSGTTLFSQFF
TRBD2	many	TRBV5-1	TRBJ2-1	TGCGCCAGCAAGCGGGAGAGCTCCTACAATGAGCAGTTCTTC	CASKRESSYNEQFF
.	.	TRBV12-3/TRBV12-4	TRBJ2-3	TGTGCCAGCAGCATAGGACACCCTAGCACAGATACGCAGTATTTT	CASSIGHPSTDTQYF
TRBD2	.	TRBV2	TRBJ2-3	TGTGCCAGCAGTGATACTAGCGGGGTAGATACGCAGTATTTT	CASSDTSGVDTQYF
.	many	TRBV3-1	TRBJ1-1	TGTGCCAGCAGCCAAGGAATCGCAAACACTGAAGCTTTCTTT	CASSQGIANTEAFF
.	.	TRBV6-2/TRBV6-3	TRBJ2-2	TGTGCCAGCACCCTTTCTAGCGCCTCGAACACCGGGGAGCTGTTTTTT	CASTLSSASNTGELFF
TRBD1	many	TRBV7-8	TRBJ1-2	TGTGCCAGCAGCTGGGGGGGGACAGGAACTAACTATGGCTACACCTTC	CASSWGGTGTNYGYTF
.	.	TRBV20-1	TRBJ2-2	TGCAGTGCTAGAGGGGGGTTGCTTACCGGGGAGCTGTTTTTT	CSARGGLLTGELFF